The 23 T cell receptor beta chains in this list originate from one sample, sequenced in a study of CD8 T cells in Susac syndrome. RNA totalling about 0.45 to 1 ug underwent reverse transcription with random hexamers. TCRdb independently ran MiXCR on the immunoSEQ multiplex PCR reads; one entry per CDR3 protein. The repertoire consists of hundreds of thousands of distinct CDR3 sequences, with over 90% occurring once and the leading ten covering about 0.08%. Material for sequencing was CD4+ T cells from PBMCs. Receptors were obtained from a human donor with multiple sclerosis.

The CDR3 sequence is CASSLDLAYTGELFF. CDR3 sequence (DNA): TGTGCCAGCAGCTTAGATTTAGCCTACACCGGGGAGCTGTTTTTT. V gene TRBV7-9 combines with J gene TRBJ2-2; D remains ambiguous. CDR1 SEHNR and CDR2 FQNEAQ come from the germline V gene (reference sequence). The CDR3 is made up of 15 amino acids. Trimming stripped 1 base from V and 3 bases from J, with 9 bases between.

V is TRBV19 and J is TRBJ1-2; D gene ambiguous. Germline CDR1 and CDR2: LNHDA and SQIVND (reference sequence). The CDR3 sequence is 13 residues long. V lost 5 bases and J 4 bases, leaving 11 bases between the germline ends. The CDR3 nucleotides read TGTGCCAGTAGTGACGTAGCAAGCTATGGCTACACCTTC. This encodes CASSDVASYGYTF.

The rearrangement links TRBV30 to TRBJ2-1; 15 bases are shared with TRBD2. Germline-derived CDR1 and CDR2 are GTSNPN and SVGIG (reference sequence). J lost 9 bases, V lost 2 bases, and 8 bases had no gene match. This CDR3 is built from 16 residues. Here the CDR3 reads CAWSTPGLAGGIEQFF. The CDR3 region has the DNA TGTGCCTGGAGTACCCCGGGACTAGCGGGGGGAATTGAGCAGTTCTTC.

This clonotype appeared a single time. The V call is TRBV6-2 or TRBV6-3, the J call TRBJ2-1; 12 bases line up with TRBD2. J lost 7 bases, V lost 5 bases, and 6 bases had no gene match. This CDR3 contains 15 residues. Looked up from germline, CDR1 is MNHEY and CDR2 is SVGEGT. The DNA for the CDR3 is TGTGCCAGCAGTCTAGCGGGGGGGTATCGAAATGAGCAGTTCTTC. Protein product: CASSLAGGYRNEQFF.

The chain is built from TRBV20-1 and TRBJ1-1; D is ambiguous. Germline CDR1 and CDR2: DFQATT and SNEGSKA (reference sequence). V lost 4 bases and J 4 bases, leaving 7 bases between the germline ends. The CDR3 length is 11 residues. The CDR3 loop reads CSATLATEAFF. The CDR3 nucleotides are TGCAGTGCTACTCTAGCCACTGAAGCTTTCTTT.

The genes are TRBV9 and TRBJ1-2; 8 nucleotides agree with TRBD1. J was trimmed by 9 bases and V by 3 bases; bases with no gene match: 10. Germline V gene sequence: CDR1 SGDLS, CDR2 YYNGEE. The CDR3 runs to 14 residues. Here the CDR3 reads CASSAHRGLDSYTF. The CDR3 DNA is TGTGCCAGCAGCGCCCACAGGGGGTTAGATAGCTACACCTTC.

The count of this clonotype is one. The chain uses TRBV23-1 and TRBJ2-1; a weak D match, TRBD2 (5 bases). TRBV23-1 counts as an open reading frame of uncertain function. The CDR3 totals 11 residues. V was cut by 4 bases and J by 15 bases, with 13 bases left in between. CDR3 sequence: CASSPSLEGFF. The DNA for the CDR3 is TGCGCCAGCAGTCCGTCACTAGAGGGGTTCTTC.

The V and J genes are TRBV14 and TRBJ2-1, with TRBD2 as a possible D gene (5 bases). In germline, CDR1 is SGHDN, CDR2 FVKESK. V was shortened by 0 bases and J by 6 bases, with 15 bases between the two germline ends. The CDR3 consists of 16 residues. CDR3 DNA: TGTGCCAGCAGCCAAGATCTCGGGGTAACGGCCAATGAGCAGTTCTTC. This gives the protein CASSQDLGVTANEQFF.

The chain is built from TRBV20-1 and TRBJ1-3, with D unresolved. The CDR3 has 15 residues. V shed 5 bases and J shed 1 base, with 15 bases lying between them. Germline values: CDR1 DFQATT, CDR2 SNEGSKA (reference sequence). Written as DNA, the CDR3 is TGCAGTGCTCTCCGCCCGGCGGCATCTGGAAACACCATATATTTT. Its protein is CSALRPAASGNTIYF.

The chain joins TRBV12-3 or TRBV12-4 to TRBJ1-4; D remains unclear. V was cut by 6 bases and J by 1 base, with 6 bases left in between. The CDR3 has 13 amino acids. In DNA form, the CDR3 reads TGTGCCAGCAGCGGCCGAACTAATGAAAAACTGTTTTTT. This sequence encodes CASSGRTNEKLFF.

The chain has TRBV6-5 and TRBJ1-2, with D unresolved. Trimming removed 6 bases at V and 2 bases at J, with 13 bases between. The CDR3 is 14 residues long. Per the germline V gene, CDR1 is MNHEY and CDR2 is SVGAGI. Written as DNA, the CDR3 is TGTGCCAGCAGCCAGAGGATCACAAACTATGGCTACACCTTC. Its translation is CASSQRITNYGYTF.

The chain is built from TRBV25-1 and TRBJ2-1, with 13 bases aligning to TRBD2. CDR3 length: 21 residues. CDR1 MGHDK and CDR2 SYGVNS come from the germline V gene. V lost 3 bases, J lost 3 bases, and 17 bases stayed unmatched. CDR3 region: CASSEASGTSGERKIYNEQFF. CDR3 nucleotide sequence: TGTGCCAGCAGTGAGGCCTCCGGGACTAGCGGGGAGCGGAAGATCTACAATGAGCAGTTCTTC.

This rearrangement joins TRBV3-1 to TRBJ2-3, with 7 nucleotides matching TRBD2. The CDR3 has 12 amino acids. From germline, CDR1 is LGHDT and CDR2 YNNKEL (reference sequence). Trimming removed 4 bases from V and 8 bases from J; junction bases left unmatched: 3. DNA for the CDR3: TGTGCCAGCAGCCGGGGGGGGTCTACGCAGTATTTT. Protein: CASSRGGSTQYF.

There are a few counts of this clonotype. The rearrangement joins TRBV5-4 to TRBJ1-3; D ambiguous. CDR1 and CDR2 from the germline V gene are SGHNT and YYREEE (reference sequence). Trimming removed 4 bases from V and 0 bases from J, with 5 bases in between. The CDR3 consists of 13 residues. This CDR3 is CASSPYSGNTIYF. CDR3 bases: TGTGCCAGCAGCCCTTACTCTGGAAACACCATATATTTT.

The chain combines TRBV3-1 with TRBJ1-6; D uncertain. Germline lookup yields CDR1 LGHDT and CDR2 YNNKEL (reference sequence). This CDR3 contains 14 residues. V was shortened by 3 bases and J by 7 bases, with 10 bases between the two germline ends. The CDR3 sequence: CASSHPAYNSPLHF. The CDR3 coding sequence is TGTGCCAGCAGCCATCCAGCGTACAATTCACCCCTCCACTTT. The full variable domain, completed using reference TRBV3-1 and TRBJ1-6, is DTAVSQTPKYLVTQMGNDKSIKCEQNLGHDTMYWYKQDSKKFLKIMFSYNNKELIINETVPNRFSPKSPDKAHLNLHINSLELGDSAVYFCASSHPAYNSPLHFGNGTRLTVT.

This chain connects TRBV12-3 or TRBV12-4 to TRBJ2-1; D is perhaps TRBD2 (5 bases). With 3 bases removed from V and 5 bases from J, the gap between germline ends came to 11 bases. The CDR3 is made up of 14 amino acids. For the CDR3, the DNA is TGTGCCAGCAGTTTGAGGTTCGGGGACAATGAGCAGTTCTTC. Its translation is CASSLRFGDNEQFF.

CDR3 in amino acids: CASSVGSYNEQFF. As DNA, the CDR3 is TGTGCCAGCAGTGTCGGCTCCTACAATGAGCAGTTCTTC. The chain joins TRBV6-1 to TRBJ2-1; D not certain. Per the germline V gene, CDR1 is MNHNS and CDR2 is SASEGT. Trimming removed 4 bases from V and 0 bases from J, with 4 bases in between. The CDR3 sequence is 13 residues long.

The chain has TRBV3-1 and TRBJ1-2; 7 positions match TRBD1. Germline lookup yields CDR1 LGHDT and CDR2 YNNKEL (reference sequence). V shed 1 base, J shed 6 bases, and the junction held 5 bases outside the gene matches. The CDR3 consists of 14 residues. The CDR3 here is CASSQGQGRNGYTF. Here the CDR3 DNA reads TGTGCCAGCAGCCAAGGACAGGGCAGAAATGGCTACACCTTC. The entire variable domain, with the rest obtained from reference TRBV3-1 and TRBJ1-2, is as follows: DTAVSQTPKYLVTQMGNDKSIKCEQNLGHDTMYWYKQDSKKFLKIMFSYNNKELIINETVPNRFSPKSPDKAHLNLHINSLELGDSAVYFCASSQGQGRNGYTFGSGTRLTVV.

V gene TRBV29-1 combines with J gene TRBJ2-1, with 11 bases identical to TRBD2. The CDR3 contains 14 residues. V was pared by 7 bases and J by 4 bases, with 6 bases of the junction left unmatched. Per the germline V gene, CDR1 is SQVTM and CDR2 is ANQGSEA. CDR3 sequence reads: CSGKLAGEYNEQFF. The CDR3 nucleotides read TGCAGCGGCAAACTAGCGGGGGAATACAATGAGCAGTTCTTC.

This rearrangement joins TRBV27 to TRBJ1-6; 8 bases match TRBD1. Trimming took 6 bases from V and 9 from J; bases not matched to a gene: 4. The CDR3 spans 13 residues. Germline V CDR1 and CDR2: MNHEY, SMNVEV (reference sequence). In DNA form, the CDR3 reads TGTGCCAGCAGGACAGGGGTTGGTTCACCCCTCCACTTT. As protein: CASRTGVGSPLHF.

CDR3 bases: TGTGCCAGCACTGGGCTCAGAGACACTGAAGCTTTCTTT. It translates to CASTGLRDTEAFF. V usage is TRBV25-1 and J usage is TRBJ1-1; D gene ambiguous. The CDR3 spans 13 residues. V shed 7 bases and J shed 3 bases, with 12 bases lying between them. Per the germline V gene, CDR1 is MGHDK and CDR2 is SYGVNS. Filled out from reference TRBV25-1 and TRBJ1-1, the complete variable domain reads EADIYQTPRYLVIGTGKKITLECSQTMGHDKMYWYQQDPGMELHLIHYSYGVNSTEKGDLSSESTVSRIRTEHFPLTLESARPSHTSQYLCASTGLRDTEAFFGQGTRLTVV.

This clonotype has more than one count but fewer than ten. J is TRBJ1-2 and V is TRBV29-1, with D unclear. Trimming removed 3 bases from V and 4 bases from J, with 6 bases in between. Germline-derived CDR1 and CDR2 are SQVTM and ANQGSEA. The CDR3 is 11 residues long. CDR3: CSVEEGYGYTF. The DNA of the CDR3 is TGCAGCGTTGAGGAGGGCTATGGCTACACCTTC.

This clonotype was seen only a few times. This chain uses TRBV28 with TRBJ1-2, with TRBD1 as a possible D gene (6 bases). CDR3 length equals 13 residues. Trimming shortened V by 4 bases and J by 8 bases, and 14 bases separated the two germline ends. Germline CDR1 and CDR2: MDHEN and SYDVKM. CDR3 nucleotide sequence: TGTGCCAGCAGTTCCACAGGGAGATACGGCTACACCTTC. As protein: CASSSTGRYGYTF.